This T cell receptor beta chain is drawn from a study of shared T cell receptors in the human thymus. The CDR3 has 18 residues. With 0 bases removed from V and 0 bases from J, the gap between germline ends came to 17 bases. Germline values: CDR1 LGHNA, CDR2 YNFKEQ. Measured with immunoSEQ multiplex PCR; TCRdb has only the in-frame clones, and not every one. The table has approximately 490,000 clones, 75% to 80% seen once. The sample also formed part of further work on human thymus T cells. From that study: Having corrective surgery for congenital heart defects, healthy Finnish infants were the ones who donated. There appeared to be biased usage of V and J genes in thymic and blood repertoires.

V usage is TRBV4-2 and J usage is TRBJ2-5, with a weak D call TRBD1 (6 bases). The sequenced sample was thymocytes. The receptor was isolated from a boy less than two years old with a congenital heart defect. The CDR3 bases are TGTGCCAGCAGCCAAGATTCAGGGGCCCTTTCAGACCAAGAGACCCAGTACTTC. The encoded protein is CASSQDSGALSDQETQYF.